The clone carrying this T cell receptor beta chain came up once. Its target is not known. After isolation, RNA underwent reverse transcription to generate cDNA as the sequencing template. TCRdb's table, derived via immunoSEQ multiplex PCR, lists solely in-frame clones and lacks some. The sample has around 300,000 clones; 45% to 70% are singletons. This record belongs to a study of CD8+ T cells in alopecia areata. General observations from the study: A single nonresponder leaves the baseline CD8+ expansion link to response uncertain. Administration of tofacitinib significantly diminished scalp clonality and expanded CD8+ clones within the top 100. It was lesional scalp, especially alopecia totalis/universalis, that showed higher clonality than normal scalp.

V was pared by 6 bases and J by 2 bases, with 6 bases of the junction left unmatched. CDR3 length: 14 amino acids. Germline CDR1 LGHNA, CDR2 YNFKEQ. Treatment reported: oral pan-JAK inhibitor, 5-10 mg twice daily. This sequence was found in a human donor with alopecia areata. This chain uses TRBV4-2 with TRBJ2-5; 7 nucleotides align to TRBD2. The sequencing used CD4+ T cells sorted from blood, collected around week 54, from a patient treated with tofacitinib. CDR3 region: CASSVLASQETQYF. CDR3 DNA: TGTGCCAGCAGTGTACTAGCGTCACAAGAGACCCAGTACTTC.